This TCR beta chain stems from a study of cytomegalovirus exposure and HLA in healthy donors. The overall study: Counted in an early data release were 85 million or so unique TCRs from HLA-typed donors. Most genotyped donors, approximately 77% of about 400, had Caucasian-associated genetic ancestry.

The CDR3 length is 13 residues. Trimming removed 4 bases at V and 2 bases at J, with 9 bases between. Germline V gene lookup returns CDR1 MNHNY and CDR2 SVGAGI (reference sequence). General study results and limits: With later analysis, a missense DCLRE1C variant became linked to TCR beta V- and J-gene trimming.

In the case of this clone: The antigen is not known.

PCR primers comprised 60 Vbeta and 13 Jbeta primers. The repertoire was sequenced with immunoSEQ multiplex PCR; TCRdb's copy has only in-frame clones and lacks some. The data hold some 67,000 clones, with approximately 78% observed a single time. Material for sequencing was PBMCs. The receptor was derived from a man aged 40-50 years in good health and CMV-seronegative. The chain is built from TRBV6-6 and TRBJ2-7; the D gene is possibly TRBD1 (5 bases). Here the CDR3 reads CASSSAGTYEQYF. The CDR3 DNA reads as TGTGCCAGCAGTTCTGCAGGGACCTACGAGCAGTACTTC.